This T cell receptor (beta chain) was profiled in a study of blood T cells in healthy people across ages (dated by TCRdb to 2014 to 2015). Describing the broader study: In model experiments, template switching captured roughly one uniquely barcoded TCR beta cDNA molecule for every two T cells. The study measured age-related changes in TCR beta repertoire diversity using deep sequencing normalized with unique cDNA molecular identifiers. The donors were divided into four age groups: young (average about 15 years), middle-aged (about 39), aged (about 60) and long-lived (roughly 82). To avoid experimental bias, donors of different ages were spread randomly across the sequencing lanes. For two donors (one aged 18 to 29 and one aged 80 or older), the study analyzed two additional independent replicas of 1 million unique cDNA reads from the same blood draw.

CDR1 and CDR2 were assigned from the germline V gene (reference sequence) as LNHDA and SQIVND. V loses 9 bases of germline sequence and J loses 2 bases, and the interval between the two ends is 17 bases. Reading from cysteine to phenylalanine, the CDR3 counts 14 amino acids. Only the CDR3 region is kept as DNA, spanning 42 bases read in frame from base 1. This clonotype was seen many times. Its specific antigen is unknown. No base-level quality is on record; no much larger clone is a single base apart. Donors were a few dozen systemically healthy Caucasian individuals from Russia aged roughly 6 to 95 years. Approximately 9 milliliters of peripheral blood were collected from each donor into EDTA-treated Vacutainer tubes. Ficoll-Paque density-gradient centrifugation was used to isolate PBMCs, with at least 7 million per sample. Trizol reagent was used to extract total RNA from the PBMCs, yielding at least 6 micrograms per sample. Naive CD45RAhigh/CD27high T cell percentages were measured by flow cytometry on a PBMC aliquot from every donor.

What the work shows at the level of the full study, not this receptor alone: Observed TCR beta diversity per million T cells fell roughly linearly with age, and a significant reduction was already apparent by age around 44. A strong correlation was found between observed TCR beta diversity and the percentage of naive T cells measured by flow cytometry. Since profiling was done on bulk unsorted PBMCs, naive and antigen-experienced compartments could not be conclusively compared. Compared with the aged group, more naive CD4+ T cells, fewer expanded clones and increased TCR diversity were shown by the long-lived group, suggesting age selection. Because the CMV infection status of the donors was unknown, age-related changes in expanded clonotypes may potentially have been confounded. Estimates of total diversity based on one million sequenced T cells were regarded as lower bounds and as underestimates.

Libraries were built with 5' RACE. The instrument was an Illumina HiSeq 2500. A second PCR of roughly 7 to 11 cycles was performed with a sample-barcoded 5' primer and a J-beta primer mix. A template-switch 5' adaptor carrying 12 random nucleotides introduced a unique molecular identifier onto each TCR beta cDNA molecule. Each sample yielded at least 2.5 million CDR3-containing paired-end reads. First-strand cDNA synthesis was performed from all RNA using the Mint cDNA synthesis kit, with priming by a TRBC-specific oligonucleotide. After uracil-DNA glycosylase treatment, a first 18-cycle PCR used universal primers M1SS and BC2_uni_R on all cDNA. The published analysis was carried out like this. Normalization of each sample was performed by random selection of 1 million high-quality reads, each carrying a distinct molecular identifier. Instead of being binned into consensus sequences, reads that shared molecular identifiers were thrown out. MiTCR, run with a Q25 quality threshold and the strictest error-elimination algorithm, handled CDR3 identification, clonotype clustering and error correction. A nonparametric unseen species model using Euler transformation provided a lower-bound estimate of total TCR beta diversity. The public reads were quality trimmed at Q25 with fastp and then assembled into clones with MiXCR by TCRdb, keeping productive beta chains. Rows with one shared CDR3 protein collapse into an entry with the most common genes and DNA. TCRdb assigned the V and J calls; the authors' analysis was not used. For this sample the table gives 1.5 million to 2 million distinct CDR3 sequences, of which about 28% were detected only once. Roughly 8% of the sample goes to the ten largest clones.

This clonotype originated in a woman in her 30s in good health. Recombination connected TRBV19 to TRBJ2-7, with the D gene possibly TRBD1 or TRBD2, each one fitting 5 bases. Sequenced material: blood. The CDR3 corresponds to CASLKRDGTYEQYF. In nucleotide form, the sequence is TGTGCCAGCCTAAAGAGGGACGGAACCTACGAGCAGTACTTC.